This T cell receptor beta chain was observed in a study of technical replicates of blood from several donors. Assay: immunoSEQ multiplex PCR; the TCRdb copy retains only in-frame clones and omits some. The sample lists roughly 80,000 clones, around 94% occurring once. CDR1 LNHDA and CDR2 SQIVND come from the germline V gene (reference sequence). V dropped 5 bases and J dropped 3 bases, with 12 bases sitting between them. The CDR3 has 14 residues. The chain has TRBV19 and TRBJ2-3, with a weak D call TRBD1 (6 bases). This clonotype was sampled from a human donor in good health. Material: T cells isolated from PBMCs. DNA of the CDR3: TGTGCCAGTAGTTACGGAAGGGGGACAGATACGCAGTATTTT. Translated, it gives CASSYGRGTDTQYF.